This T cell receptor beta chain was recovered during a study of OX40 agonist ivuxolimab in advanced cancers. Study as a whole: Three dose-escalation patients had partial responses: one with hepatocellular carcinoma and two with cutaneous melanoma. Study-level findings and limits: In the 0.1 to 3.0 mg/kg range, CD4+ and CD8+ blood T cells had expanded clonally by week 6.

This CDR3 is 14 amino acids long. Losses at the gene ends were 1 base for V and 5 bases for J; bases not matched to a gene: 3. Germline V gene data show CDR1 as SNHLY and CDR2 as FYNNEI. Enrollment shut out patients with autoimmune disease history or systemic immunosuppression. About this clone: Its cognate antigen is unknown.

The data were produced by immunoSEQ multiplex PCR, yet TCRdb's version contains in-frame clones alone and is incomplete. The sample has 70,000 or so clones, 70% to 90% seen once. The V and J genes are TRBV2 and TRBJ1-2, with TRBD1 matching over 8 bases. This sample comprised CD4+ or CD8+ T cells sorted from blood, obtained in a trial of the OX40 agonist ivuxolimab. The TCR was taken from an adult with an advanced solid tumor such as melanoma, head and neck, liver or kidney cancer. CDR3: CASSEGGQGYGYTF. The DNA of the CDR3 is TGTGCCAGCAGTGAAGGTGGACAGGGTTATGGCTACACCTTC.